One TCR beta chain is described in this entry. The CDR3 totals 12 residues. Looked up from germline, CDR1 is PRHDT and CDR2 is FYEKMQ (reference sequence). These data come from a study of blood T cells in healthy people across ages. Together with a sample-barcoded 5' primer, a J-beta primer mix was included in a second PCR lasting roughly 7 to 11 cycles. MiXCR, run by TCRdb on the 5' RACE reads, gives a single entry per CDR3 protein. The sample shows about 970,000 distinct CDR3 sequences, approximately 50% of them seen only once. The TCR was taken from a woman in her sixties in good health. V and J are TRBV13 and TRBJ2-4; D is undetermined. TRBJ2-7 explains the end of the DNA better; the J call may be wrong. The sequencing input was blood. CDR3 sequence (DNA): TGTGCCAGCAGCTCCGGCCACTCCGAGCAGTACTTC. Encoded protein: CASSSGHSEQYF.